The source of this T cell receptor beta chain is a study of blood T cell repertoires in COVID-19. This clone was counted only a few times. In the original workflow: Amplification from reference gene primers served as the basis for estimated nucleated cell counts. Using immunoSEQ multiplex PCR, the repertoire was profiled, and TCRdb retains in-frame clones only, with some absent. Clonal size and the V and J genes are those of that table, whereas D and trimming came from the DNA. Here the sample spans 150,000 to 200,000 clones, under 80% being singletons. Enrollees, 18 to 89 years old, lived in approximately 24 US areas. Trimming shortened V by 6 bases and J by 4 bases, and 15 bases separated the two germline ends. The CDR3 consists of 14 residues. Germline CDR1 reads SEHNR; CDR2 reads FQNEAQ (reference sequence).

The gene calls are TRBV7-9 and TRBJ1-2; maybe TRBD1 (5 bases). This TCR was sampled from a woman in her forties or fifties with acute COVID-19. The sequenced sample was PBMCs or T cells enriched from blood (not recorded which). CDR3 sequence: CASSWETGGYGYTF. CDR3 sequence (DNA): TGTGCCAGCAGTTGGGAGACCGGGGGCTATGGCTACACCTTC.